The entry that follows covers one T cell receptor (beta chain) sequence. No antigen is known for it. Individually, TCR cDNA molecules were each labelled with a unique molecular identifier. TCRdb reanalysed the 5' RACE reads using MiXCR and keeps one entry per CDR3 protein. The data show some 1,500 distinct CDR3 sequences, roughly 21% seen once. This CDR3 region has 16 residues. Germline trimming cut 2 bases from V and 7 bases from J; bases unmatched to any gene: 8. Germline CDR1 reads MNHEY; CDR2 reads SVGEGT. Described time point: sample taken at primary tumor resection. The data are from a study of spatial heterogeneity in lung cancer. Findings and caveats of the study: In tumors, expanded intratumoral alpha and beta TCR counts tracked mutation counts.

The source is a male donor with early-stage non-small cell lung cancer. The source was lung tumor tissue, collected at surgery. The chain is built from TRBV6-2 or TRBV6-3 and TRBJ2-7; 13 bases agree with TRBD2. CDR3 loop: CASSYRSLAGGREQYV. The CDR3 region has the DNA TGTGCCAGCAGTTACCGGTCACTAGCGGGGGGGCGGGAGCAGTACGTC.